Each of the 5 T cell receptor beta chains below was sequenced from the same sample in a study of cytomegalovirus exposure and HLA in healthy donors. PCR used 60 Vbeta primers and 13 Jbeta primers. Repertoires were generated with immunoSEQ multiplex PCR, while TCRdb's copy carries only in-frame clones and drops some. The table has 150,000 to 200,000 clones, about 80% seen once; the top ten hold about 14%. Sequenced input: PBMCs. These receptors all come from a man between 50 and 59 years old in good health and CMV-seropositive.

The CDR3 DNA follows: TGTGCCAGCAGGCGGACAGACAATCAGCCCCAGCATTTT. Translated: CASRRTDNQPQHF. V gene TRBV21-1 combines with J gene TRBJ1-5; TRBD1 reflects the table's D call only, with no check against the DNA. TRBV21-1 is a documented pseudogene. The CDR3 is 13 residues long.

The chain links TRBV25-1 to TRBJ2-4; TRBD1 agrees at 11 bases. The V gene end was trimmed by 11 bases and the J gene end by 3 bases; junction bases not matched to a gene: 9. CDR1 MGHDK and CDR2 SYGVNS come from the germline V gene. There are 15 residues in the CDR3. The CDR3 loop reads CASKGQGVFKNIQYF. The CDR3 DNA follows: TGTGCCTCTAAGGGACAGGGGGTGTTCAAAAACATTCAGTACTTC. The whole variable domain, filled in from reference TRBV25-1 and TRBJ2-4, reads EADIYQTPRYLVIGTGKKITLECSQTMGHDKMYWYQQDPGMELHLIHYSYGVNSTEKGDLSSESTVSRIRTEHFPLTLESARPSHTSQYLCASKGQGVFKNIQYFGAGTRLSVL.

The chain links TRBV2 to TRBJ1-4; D gene ambiguous. Germline CDR1 is SNHLY and CDR2 is FYNNEI. The length of the CDR3 is 13 residues. Trimming took 8 bases from V and 4 from J, leaving 11 bases between them. This CDR3 reads CASGTNGNEKLFF. Here the CDR3 DNA reads TGTGCCAGCGGAACTAACGGTAATGAAAAACTGTTTTTT.

The V gene is TRBV27, the J gene TRBJ2-7; 11 bases fit TRBD1. V shed 5 bases, J shed 3 bases, and the junction held 12 bases outside the gene matches. The V gene's germline CDR1 is MNHEY and CDR2 SMNVEV (reference sequence). The CDR3 consists of 17 residues. CDR3 nucleotides: TGTGCCAGCAGTCCACTAAGGACAGGGGGCCCCCTCTACGAGCAGTACGTC. Protein: CASSPLRTGGPLYEQYV.

This chain joins TRBV7-8 and TRBJ1-5; 8 bases fit TRBD1. This CDR3 spans 15 amino acids. V was clipped by 4 bases and J by 3 bases; unmatched bases: 5. CDR1 is SGHVS and CDR2 is FQNEAQ in the germline V gene. The CDR3 sequence: CASSYGQGPNQPQHF. As DNA, the CDR3 is TGTGCCAGCAGCTATGGACAGGGACCCAATCAGCCCCAGCATTTT.